The clone carrying this TCR beta chain was counted between two and nine times. Its antigen remains unidentified. As every portion of the isolated RNA was reverse transcribed, the sequencing read expressed TCRB transcripts. The method was immunoSEQ multiplex PCR; TCRdb's version includes in-frame clones alone and lacks a portion of them. The table lists more than 300,000 clones, more than 13% of them singletons, with under 0.02% in the top ten. The data originate from a study of beta chain features in type 1 diabetes. The study, taken as a whole, reports: There were fewer insertions and more deletions at the VDJ junctions of type 1 diabetes patients. In comparison with healthy donors, patients had naive, central memory and Treg TCRB repertoires that appeared more similar.

Post-sort purity exceeded 95% for all sorted populations. V was clipped by 6 bases and J by 2 bases; unmatched bases: 4. This CDR3 spans 14 amino acids. The germline gives CDR1 SGHVS, CDR2 FQNEAQ. J is TRBJ2-3 and V is TRBV7-8; TRBD2 agrees at 8 bases. Input material: naive CD4+ T cells from blood. The receptor's source is a woman in her late teens or twenties in good health. Here the CDR3 reads CASRIAGPTDTQYF. The CDR3, as DNA: TGTGCCAGCAGGATAGCGGGGCCCACAGATACGCAGTATTTT. The full variable domain, rest sourced from reference TRBV7-8 and TRBJ2-3, is GAGVSQSPRYKVAKRGQDVALRCDPISGHVSLFWYQQALGQGPEFLTYFQNEAQLDKSGLPSDRFFAERPEGSVSTLKIQRTQQEDSAVYLCASRIAGPTDTQYFGPGTRLTVL.